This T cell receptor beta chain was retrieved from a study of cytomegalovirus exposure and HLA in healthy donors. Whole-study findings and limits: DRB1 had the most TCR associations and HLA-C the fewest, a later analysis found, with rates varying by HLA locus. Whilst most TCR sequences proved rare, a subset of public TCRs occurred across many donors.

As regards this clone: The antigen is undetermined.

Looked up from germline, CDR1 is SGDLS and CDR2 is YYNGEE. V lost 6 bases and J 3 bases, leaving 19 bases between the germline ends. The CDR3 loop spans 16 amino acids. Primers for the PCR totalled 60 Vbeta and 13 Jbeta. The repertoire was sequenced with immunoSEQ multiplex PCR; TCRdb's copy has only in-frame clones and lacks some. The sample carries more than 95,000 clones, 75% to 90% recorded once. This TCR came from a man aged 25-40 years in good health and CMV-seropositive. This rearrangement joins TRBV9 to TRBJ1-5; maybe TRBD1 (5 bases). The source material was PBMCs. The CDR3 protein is CASTRGSGDHNQPQHF. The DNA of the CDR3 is TGTGCCAGCACCCGAGGATCGGGGGACCACAATCAGCCCCAGCATTTT.